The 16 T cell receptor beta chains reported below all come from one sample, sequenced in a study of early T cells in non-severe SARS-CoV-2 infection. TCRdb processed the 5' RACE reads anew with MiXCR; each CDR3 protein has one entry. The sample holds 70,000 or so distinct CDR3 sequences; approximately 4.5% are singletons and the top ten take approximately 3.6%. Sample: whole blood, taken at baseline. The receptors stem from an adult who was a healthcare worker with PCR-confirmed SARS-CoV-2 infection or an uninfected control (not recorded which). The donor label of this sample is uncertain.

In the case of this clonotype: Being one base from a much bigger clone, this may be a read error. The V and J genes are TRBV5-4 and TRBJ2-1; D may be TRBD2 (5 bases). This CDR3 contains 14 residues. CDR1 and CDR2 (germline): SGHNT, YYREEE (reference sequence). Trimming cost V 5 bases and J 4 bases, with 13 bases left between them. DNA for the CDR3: TGTGCCAGCAGGATTCGTGGCGGGTACAATGAGCAGTTCTTC. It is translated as CASRIRGGYNEQFF.

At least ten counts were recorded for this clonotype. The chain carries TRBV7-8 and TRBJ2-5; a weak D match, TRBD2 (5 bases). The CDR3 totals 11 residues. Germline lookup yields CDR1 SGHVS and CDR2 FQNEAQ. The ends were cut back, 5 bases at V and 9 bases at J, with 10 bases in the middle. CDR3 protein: CASSPTGAQYF. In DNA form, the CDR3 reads TGTGCCAGCAGCCCTACCGGGGCCCAGTACTTC.

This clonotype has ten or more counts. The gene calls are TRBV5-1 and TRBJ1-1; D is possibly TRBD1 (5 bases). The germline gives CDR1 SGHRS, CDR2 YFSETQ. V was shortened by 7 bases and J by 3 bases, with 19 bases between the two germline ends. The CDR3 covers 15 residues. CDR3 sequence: CASLGLHRGHTEAFF. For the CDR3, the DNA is TGCGCCAGCTTGGGGCTCCACCGTGGTCACACTGAAGCTTTCTTT.

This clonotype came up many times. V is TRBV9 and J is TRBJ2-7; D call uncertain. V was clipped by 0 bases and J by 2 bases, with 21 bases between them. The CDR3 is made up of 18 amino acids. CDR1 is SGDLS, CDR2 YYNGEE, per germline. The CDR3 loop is CASSVAPQVAVGTYEQYF. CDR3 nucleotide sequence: TGTGCCAGCAGCGTAGCTCCCCAGGTTGCGGTAGGGACCTACGAGCAGTACTTC.

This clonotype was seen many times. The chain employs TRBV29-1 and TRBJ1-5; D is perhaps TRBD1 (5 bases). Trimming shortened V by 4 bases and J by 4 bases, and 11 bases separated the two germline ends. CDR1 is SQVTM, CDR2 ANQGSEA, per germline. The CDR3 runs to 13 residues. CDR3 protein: CSVGDSRNQPQHF. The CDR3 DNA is TGCAGCGTTGGAGACAGTCGAAATCAGCCCCAGCATTTT.

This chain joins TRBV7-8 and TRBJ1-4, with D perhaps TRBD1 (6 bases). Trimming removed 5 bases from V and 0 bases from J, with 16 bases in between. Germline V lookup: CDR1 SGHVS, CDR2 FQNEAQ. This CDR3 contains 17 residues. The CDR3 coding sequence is TGTGCCAGCAGCGTTAATACTGGACAGTCAACTAATGAAAAACTGTTTTTT. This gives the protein CASSVNTGQSTNEKLFF.

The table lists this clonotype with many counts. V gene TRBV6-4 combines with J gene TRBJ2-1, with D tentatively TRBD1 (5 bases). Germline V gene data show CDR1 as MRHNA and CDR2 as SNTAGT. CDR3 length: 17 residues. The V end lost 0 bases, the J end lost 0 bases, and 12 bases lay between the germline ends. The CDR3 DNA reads TGTGCCAGCAGTGACTCGTTCAGGGCTAGCTCCTACAATGAGCAGTTCTTC. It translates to CASSDSFRASSYNEQFF.

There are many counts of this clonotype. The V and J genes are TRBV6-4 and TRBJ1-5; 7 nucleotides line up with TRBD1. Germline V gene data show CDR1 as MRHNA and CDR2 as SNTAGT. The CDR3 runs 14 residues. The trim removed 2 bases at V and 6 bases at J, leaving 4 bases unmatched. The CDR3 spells CASSDTGDGQPQHF. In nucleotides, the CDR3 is TGTGCCAGCAGTGACACAGGGGACGGTCAGCCCCAGCATTTT.

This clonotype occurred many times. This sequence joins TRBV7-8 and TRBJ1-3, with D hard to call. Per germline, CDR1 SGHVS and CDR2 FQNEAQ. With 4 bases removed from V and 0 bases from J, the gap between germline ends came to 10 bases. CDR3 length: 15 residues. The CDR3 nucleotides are TGTGCCAGCAGCTATCAGGAGATCTCTGGAAACACCATATATTTT. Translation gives CASSYQEISGNTIYF.

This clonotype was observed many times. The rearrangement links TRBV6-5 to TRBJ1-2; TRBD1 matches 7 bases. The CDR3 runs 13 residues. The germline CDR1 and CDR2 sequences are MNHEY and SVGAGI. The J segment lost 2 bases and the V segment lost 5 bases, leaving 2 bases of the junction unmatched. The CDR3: CASSPGGNYGYTF. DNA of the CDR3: TGTGCCAGCAGTCCAGGGGGAAACTATGGCTACACCTTC.

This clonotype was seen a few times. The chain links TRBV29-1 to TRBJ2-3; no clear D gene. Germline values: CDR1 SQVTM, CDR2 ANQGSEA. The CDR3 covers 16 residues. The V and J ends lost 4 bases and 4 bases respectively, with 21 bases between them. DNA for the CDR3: TGCAGCGTTGTGGTTCGGTCCCCAAGAAGCGCAGATACGCAGTATTTT. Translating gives CSVVVRSPRSADTQYF.

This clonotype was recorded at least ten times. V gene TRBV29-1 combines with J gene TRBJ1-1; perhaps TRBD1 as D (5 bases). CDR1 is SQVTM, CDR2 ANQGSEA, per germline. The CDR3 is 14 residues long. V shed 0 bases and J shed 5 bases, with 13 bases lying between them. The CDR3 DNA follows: TGCAGCGTTGAAGAGGGGGGGAAAGGGACTGAAGCTTTCTTT. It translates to CSVEEGGKGTEAFF.

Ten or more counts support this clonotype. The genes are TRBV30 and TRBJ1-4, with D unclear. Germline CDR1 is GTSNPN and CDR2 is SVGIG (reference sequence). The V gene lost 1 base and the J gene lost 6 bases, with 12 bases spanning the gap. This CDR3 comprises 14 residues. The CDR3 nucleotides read TGTGCCTGGAGTGACGGGCCCGTGGATGAAAAACTGTTTTTT. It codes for CAWSDGPVDEKLFF. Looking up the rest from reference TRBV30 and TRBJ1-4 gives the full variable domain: SQTIHQWPATLVQPVGSPLSLECTVEGTSNPNLYWYRQAAGRGLQLLFYSVGIGQISSEVPQNLSASRPQDRQFILSSKKLLLSDSGFYLCAWSDGPVDEKLFFGSGTQLSVL.

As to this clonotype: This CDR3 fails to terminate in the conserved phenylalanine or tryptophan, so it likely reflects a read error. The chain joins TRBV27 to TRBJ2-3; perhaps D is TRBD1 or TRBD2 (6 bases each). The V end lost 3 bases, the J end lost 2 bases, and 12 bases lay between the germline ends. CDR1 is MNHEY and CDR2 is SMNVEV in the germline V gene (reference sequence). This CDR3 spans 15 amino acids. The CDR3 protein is CASSFRGATTDTQYL. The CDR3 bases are TGTGCCAGCAGTTTTAGGGGGGCTACCACAGATACGCAGTATCTT.

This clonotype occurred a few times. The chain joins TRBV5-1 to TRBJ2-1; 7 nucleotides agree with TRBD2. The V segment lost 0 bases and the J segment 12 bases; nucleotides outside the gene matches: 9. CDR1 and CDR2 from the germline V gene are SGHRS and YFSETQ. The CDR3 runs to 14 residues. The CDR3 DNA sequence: TGCGCCAGCAGCTTGGATTATTCCCTAGCGGCGCAGTTCTTC. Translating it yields CASSLDYSLAAQFF. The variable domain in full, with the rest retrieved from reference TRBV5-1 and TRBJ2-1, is KAGVTQTPRYLIKTRGQQVTLSCSPISGHRSVSWYQQTPGQGLQFLFEYFSETQRNKGNFPGRFSGRQFSNSRSEMNVSTLELGDSALYLCASSLDYSLAAQFFGPGTRLTVL.

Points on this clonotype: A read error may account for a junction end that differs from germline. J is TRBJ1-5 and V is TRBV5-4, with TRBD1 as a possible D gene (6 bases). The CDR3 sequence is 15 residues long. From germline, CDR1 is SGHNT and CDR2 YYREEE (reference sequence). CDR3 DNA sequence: TGTGTCAGCCACATACAGGGACGGGGAAATCGGCCCCAGCATTTT. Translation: CVSHIQGRGNRPQHF. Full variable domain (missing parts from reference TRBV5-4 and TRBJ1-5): ETGVTQSPTHLIKTRGQQVTLRCSSQSGHNTVSWYQQALGQGPQFIFQYYREEENGRGNFPPRFSGLQFPNYSSELNVNALELDDSALYLCVSHIQGRGNRPQHFGDGTRLSIL.